The 23 T cell receptor beta chains listed next were all sequenced from one sample in a study of blood T cell repertoires in COVID-19. The assay was immunoSEQ multiplex PCR, and TCRdb's table has in-frame clones only and misses some. Of approximately 93,000 clones listed, around 86% were seen once; the top ten hold around 26%. The sequencing input was peripheral blood. These receptors were taken from a man aged 45-65 years with active or convalescent COVID-19.

Of note for this clone: The sample holds other DNA sequences that translate to the same CDR3. The CDR3 bases are TGTGCCAGCAGCTTGCGGGGCTCCTACGAGCAGTACTTC. This translates into CASSLRGSYEQYF. This chain joins TRBV5-4 and TRBJ2-7, with D possibly matching TRBD2 (5 bases). Trimming took off 1 base at V and 0 bases at J, with 5 bases between the two ends. Germline V gene sequence: CDR1 SGHNT, CDR2 YYREEE (reference sequence). The CDR3 runs 13 residues.

V is TRBV12-3 or TRBV12-4 and J is TRBJ2-7; 7 bases agree with TRBD1. The CDR3 runs 13 residues. J gave up 6 bases and V 6 bases, and 8 bases lay outside the gene matches. The CDR3 loop reads CASSLTGAGEQYF. The CDR3 coding sequence is TGTGCCAGCAGCCTCACAGGGGCAGGCGAGCAGTACTTC.

The chain joins TRBV6-1 to TRBJ2-7; 7 bases map to TRBD1. Germline assignment: CDR1 MNHNS and CDR2 SASEGT. The trim removed 2 bases at V and 8 bases at J, leaving 6 bases unmatched. This CDR3 is built from 13 residues. CDR3 nucleotide sequence: TGTGCCAGCAGTGAAACCCAGGGGGTAAAGCAGTACTTC. Its protein is CASSETQGVKQYF.

V gene TRBV7-2 combines with J gene TRBJ1-5, with D hard to call. Trimming pared 1 base from V and 5 bases from J, leaving 3 bases between. Germline-derived CDR1 and CDR2 are SGHTA and FQGNSA. This CDR3 has 12 amino acids. The CDR3 here is CASSLDYQPQHF. DNA for the CDR3: TGTGCCAGCAGCTTAGACTATCAGCCCCAGCATTTT.

V gene TRBV11-2 combines with J gene TRBJ2-7; the D gene is possibly TRBD1 (6 bases). The CDR3 totals 16 residues. Germline V gene sequence: CDR1 SGHAT, CDR2 FQNNGV. V gave up 1 base and J gave up 3 bases, with 16 bases separating them. CDR3 sequence (DNA): TGTGCCAGCAGCTTAGGGGTCCGACAGGTGTACTACGAGCAGTACTTC. This codes for CASSLGVRQVYYEQYF.

The CDR3 sequence: CASSPTGVEKLFF. In DNA form, the CDR3 reads TGTGCCAGCTCACCAACAGGGGTTGAAAAACTGTTTTTT. The rearrangement links TRBV18 to TRBJ1-4, with 7 bases lining up with TRBD1. This CDR3 spans 13 amino acids. Unmatched junction bases numbered 1, after V lost 2 bases and J lost 7 bases. Per germline, CDR1 KGHSH and CDR2 LQKENI.

The rearrangement links TRBV19 to TRBJ1-2; D is perhaps TRBD1 (6 bases). The germline V and J ends were trimmed by 8 bases and 2 bases, with 15 bases remaining between them. Germline assignment: CDR1 LNHDA and CDR2 SQIVND (reference sequence). This CDR3 spans 14 amino acids. The CDR3 nucleotides are TGTGCCAGTCGGATACACAGGGAGAACTATGGCTACACCTTC. Protein product: CASRIHRENYGYTF.

The chain is built from TRBV19 and TRBJ2-7, with TRBD1 identical over 9 bases. Germline V CDR1 and CDR2: LNHDA, SQIVND (reference sequence). J gave up 7 bases and V 3 bases, and 13 bases lay outside the gene matches. The length of the CDR3 is 16 residues. CDR3 residues: CASSIVPGQGFDEQYF. The CDR3 DNA reads TGTGCCAGTAGTATTGTTCCGGGACAGGGCTTCGATGAGCAGTACTTC.

The CDR3 nucleotides read TGTGCCAGCAGCGCCTTGGTTGGGGGGTTCGAGCAGTACTTC. Translated: CASSALVGGFEQYF. J is TRBJ2-7 and V is TRBV7-2; perhaps TRBD2 as D (6 bases). Germline V gene lookup returns CDR1 SGHTA and CDR2 FQGNSA. V dropped 5 bases and J dropped 6 bases, with 17 bases sitting between them. The CDR3 runs to 14 residues.

This clone was recorded once. The gene calls are TRBV7-2 and TRBJ2-7; TRBD2 agrees at 10 bases. J lost 1 base, V lost 5 bases, and 5 bases had no gene match. There are 15 residues in the CDR3. The V gene's germline CDR1 is SGHTA and CDR2 FQGNSA. The CDR3 nucleotides read TGTGCCAGCAGCCCGGGACTAGCGTTATCCTACGAGCAGTACTTC. This encodes CASSPGLALSYEQYF.

The chain joins TRBV7-2 to TRBJ1-3; D unclear. Trimming pared 6 bases from V and 0 bases from J, leaving 9 bases between. From germline, CDR1 is SGHTA and CDR2 FQGNSA. CDR3 length: 14 residues. The CDR3 DNA is TGTGCCAGCAGTCTAGGGAGCTCTGGAAACACCATATATTTT. This codes for CASSLGSSGNTIYF.

The chain has TRBV18 and TRBJ1-4, with 7 bases matching TRBD1. The CDR3 is made up of 16 amino acids. The V segment lost 3 bases and the J segment 7 bases; nucleotides outside the gene matches: 11. Germline V CDR1 and CDR2: KGHSH, LQKENI. CDR3 sequence: CASSPGQTGISEKLFF. CDR3 DNA sequence: TGTGCCAGCTCACCGGGACAGACAGGGATTAGTGAAAAACTGTTTTTT.

The rearrangement uses TRBV30 and TRBJ2-5; TRBD2 is a possible D gene (7 bases). The V and J ends lost 1 base and 1 base respectively, with 16 bases between them. From germline, CDR1 is GTSNPN and CDR2 SVGIG (reference sequence). The CDR3 loop spans 16 amino acids. CDR3 protein: CAWSGEGGGGQETQYF. The CDR3, as DNA: TGTGCCTGGAGTGGAGAAGGGGGAGGGGGCCAAGAGACCCAGTACTTC.

The CDR3 here is CATSDSSGDEQFF. The CDR3 coding sequence is TGTGCCACCAGTGATTCTAGCGGGGATGAGCAGTTCTTC. The chain couples TRBV24-1 to TRBJ2-1; TRBD2 aligns across 9 bases. The CDR3 is 13 residues long. Germline V gene data show CDR1 as KGHDR and CDR2 as SFDVKD. Trimming at V came to 2 bases and at J to 8 bases, leaving 0 bases not matched to a gene.

The J gene is TRBJ1-3, the V gene TRBV23-1; no clear D. TRBV23-1 falls under the ORF class, with uncertain function. This CDR3 contains 16 residues. Trimming shortened V by 4 bases and J by 5 bases, and 18 bases separated the two germline ends. CDR3 nucleotides: TGCGCCAGCAGTCCAATGTCCTCGCAGGCCCGAAACACCATATATTTT. This gives the protein CASSPMSSQARNTIYF.

The chain is built from TRBV6-2 or TRBV6-3 and TRBJ2-3, with D uncertain. Trimming removed 0 bases from V and 2 bases from J, with 3 bases in between. CDR3 length: 13 residues. The germline gives CDR1 MNHEY, CDR2 SVGEGT. CDR3 in amino acids: CASSYSYTDTQYF. DNA for the CDR3: TGTGCCAGCAGTTACTCGTACACAGATACGCAGTATTTT.

The chain uses TRBV7-8 and TRBJ2-2, with 11 bases identical to TRBD1. Germline V gene data show CDR1 as SGHVS and CDR2 as FQNEAQ. The CDR3 is 17 residues long. V lost 1 base, J lost 4 bases, and 5 bases stayed unmatched. This chain's CDR3 is CASSLVWTGGPTGELFF. CDR3 bases: TGTGCCAGCAGCTTAGTTTGGACAGGGGGCCCCACCGGGGAGCTGTTTTTT.

DNA for the CDR3: TGTGCCAGCAGCCGGAAGGGACTGTCCTACGAGCAGTACTTC. It codes for CASSRKGLSYEQYF. This chain uses TRBV27 with TRBJ2-7; tentatively, D is TRBD2 (6 bases). V was trimmed by 6 bases and J by 1 base, leaving 13 bases between them. CDR1 is MNHEY, CDR2 SMNVEV, per germline (reference sequence). This CDR3 region has 14 residues.

The sample holds a few counts of this clone. V and J are TRBV6-5 and TRBJ2-2; 9 nucleotides line up with TRBD2. CDR1 is MNHEY, CDR2 SVGAGI, per germline. The CDR3 loop spans 14 amino acids. The V and J ends lost 6 bases and 5 bases, in that order; junction bases with no gene match: 4. CDR3 DNA sequence: TGTGCCAGCAGGCCTAGCGGGATGACCGGGGAGCTGTTTTTT. Residues: CASRPSGMTGELFF.

This chain connects TRBV7-8 to TRBJ2-5; TRBD2 agrees at 7 bases. Trimming removed 5 bases from V and 5 bases from J; junction bases left unmatched: 5. Germline assignment: CDR1 SGHVS and CDR2 FQNEAQ. The CDR3 totals 13 residues. CDR3 residues: CASSPWGGETQYF. In DNA form, the CDR3 reads TGTGCCAGCAGCCCCTGGGGGGGGGAGACCCAGTACTTC.

The V and J genes are TRBV5-1 and TRBJ2-3; 8 bases are a match to TRBD1. This CDR3 region has 14 residues. V lost 3 bases and J lost 6; bases outside the gene matches: 6. The germline gives CDR1 SGHRS, CDR2 YFSETQ. CDR3 in amino acids: CASSYGTGSDTQYF. CDR3 coding DNA: TGCGCCAGCAGCTACGGGACAGGTTCCGATACGCAGTATTTT.

This chain links TRBV10-3 with TRBJ2-1, with a possible D match to TRBD2 (6 bases). The CDR3 length is 12 residues. Per germline, CDR1 ENHRY and CDR2 SYGVKD. Trimming removed 7 bases from V and 8 bases from J, with 12 bases in between. The CDR3 reads CAIMGGADEQFF. In DNA, the CDR3 is TGTGCCATCATGGGAGGAGCCGATGAGCAGTTCTTC.

The chain has TRBV28 and TRBJ2-5, with 8 bases fitting TRBD1. Unmatched junction bases numbered 4, after V lost 3 bases and J lost 4 bases. CDR1 MDHEN and CDR2 SYDVKM come from the germline V gene. This CDR3 has 14 residues. The CDR3 region has the DNA TGTGCCAGCAGTTTGTCAGGGGGCAGAGAGACCCAGTACTTC. Residues: CASSLSGGRETQYF.